Listed below are T cell receptor beta chains from one sample, sequenced in a study of response to subunit inactivated influenza vaccine. TCRdb fed the RT-PCR reads into MiXCR, producing one record per CDR3 protein. The sample includes about 780,000 distinct CDR3 sequences, approximately 17% seen only once; the top ten take about a tenth. The sample in question was PBMCs from blood, obtained 5 days after vaccination. Receptors originate from a man aged 50-60 years who received an inactivated influenza vaccine. CDR3s include the opening cysteine and the closing phenylalanine or tryptophan. The D gene is left open where the match is weak. Clone size is stated in some rows and not others, as once, few, many or a class when expanded.

CDR3: CSVGGRAVYEQYF; DNA: TGCAGCGTAGGGGGGAGGGCCGTGTACGAGCAGTACTTC; size: .; D: .; J: TRBJ2-7; V: TRBV29-1
CDR3: CAWTPSGGNTGELFF; DNA: TGTGCCTGGACTCCGAGCGGGGGAAACACCGGGGAGCTGTTTTTT; size: few; D: TRBD2; J: TRBJ2-2; V: TRBV30
CDR3: CASSPPRKRELGTQYF; DNA: TGTGCCAGCTCACCACCGAGGAAGAGGGAGTTGGGGACCCAGTACTTC; size: .; D: .; J: TRBJ2-5; V: TRBV18
CDR3: CASSLPGRIYGYTF; DNA: TGTGCCAGCAGTTTACCGGGACGGATCTATGGCTACACCTTC; size: .; D: .; J: TRBJ1-2; V: TRBV28
CDR3: CASSLDRESREQYF; DNA: TGTGCCAGCAGCCTGGACAGGGAATCGCGGGAGCAGTACTTC; size: .; D: TRBD1; J: TRBJ2-7; V: TRBV7-2
CDR3: CASSLNPRAPLRETQYF; DNA: TGTGCCAGCAGCTTAAACCCTCGGGCACCTCTCCGGGAGACCCAGTACTTC; size: .; D: .; J: TRBJ2-5; V: TRBV7-4
CDR3: CARSRDDFLSSGNTIYF; DNA: TGCGCCCGCAGCCGGGACGACTTCTTAAGCTCTGGAAACACCATATATTTT; size: .; D: .; J: TRBJ1-3; V: TRBV4-3
CDR3: CSLRVGSYNEQFF; DNA: TGCAGCTTACGAGTAGGGTCTTACAATGAGCAGTTCTTC; size: many; D: .; J: TRBJ2-1; V: TRBV29-1
CDR3: CASSLRVRGEAQYF; DNA: TGTGCCAGCAGCCTCCGGGTCAGAGGAGAGGCCCAGTACTTC; size: .; D: .; J: TRBJ2-5; V: TRBV3-1
CDR3: CASSIDREANYGYTF; DNA: TGTGCCAGTAGTATAGATCGGGAAGCTAACTATGGCTACACCTTC; size: few; D: .; J: TRBJ1-2; V: TRBV19
CDR3: CSATRTSQETQYF; DNA: TGCAGTGCTACCCGGACTAGCCAAGAGACCCAGTACTTC; size: .; D: TRBD2; J: TRBJ2-5; V: TRBV20-1
CDR3: CASSQDMERMGTDTQYF; DNA: TGCGCCAGCAGCCAAGATATGGAGCGAATGGGGACGGATACGCAGTATTTT; size: many; D: .; J: TRBJ2-3; V: TRBV4-3
CDR3: CASSYPRGSDTQYF; DNA: TGTGCCAGCAGTTACCCCCGCGGTTCGGATACGCAGTATTTT; size: few; D: .; J: TRBJ2-3; V: TRBV6-2/TRBV6-3
CDR3: CASCYSGQGATEAFF; DNA: TGTGCCAGCTGTTACTCCGGACAGGGGGCAACTGAAGCTTTCTTT; size: .; D: TRBD1; J: TRBJ1-1; V: TRBV6-5
CDR3: CASSSRGENTEAFF; DNA: TGCGCCAGCAGCTCCAGGGGTGAGAACACTGAAGCTTTCTTT; size: .; D: .; J: TRBJ1-1; V: TRBV5-1
CDR3: CASSLILGTNIYEQYF; DNA: TGTGCCAGCAGCTTAATTTTAGGGACTAACATCTACGAGCAGTACTTC; size: .; D: TRBD2; J: TRBJ2-7; V: TRBV7-9
CDR3: CASLPTGFNEQFF; DNA: TGTGCCAGCCTACCGACAGGGTTCAATGAGCAGTTCTTC; size: .; D: TRBD1; J: TRBJ2-1; V: TRBV7-9
CDR3: CSVGGQGLQYF; DNA: TGCAGCGTTGGGGGGCAGGGTCTCCAATACTTC; size: .; D: .; J: TRBJ2-7; V: TRBV29-1
CDR3: CASRTGTGDEQFF; DNA: TGTGCCAGCAGAACCGGGACAGGGGATGAGCAGTTCTTC; size: few; D: TRBD1; J: TRBJ2-1; V: TRBV12-3/TRBV12-4
CDR3: CASSLGSGGTYEQYF; DNA: TGTGCCAGCAGCTTAGGTAGCGGGGGAACCTACGAGCAGTACTTC; size: many; D: TRBD2; J: TRBJ2-7; V: TRBV11-2
CDR3: CSAKVRTGLEGQPQHF; DNA: TGCAGTGCTAAAGTCCGGACAGGTCTGGAAGGTCAGCCCCAGCATTTT; size: .; D: TRBD1; J: TRBJ1-5; V: TRBV20-1
CDR3: CASSARGRTGADF; DNA: TGTGCCAGCAGCGCCCGGGGGAGGACAGGGGCCGATTTT; size: .; D: TRBD1; J: TRBJ2-3; V: TRBV9
CDR3: CASSHRDIDYEQYF; DNA: TGTGCCAGCAGCCACCGGGACATTGACTACGAGCAGTACTTC; size: few; D: .; J: TRBJ2-7; V: TRBV5-5
CDR3: CASKAVGTEAFF; DNA: TGTGCCAGTAAGGCGGTTGGCACTGAAGCTTTCTTT; size: few; D: .; J: TRBJ1-1; V: TRBV6-2/TRBV6-3
CDR3: CASSLGRYELYF; DNA: TGTGCCAGCAGCTTAGGACGATACGAGCTGTACTTC; size: .; D: .; J: TRBJ2-7; V: TRBV7-2
CDR3: CASSSLIYRGLKEQYF; DNA: TGTGCCAGCAGTTCCTTGATATACAGGGGGCTGAAGGAGCAGTACTTC; size: .; D: TRBD1; J: TRBJ2-7; V: TRBV28
CDR3: CSARDYQHLNTEAFF; DNA: TGCAGTGCTAGAGATTATCAACATTTGAACACTGAAGCTTTCTTT; size: .; D: .; J: TRBJ1-1; V: TRBV20-1
CDR3: CAISDRGRVYEQYF; DNA: TGTGCCATCAGTGATCGGGGAAGGGTTTACGAGCAGTACTTC; size: .; D: .; J: TRBJ2-7; V: TRBV10-3
CDR3: CSAPRTGPNYGYTF; DNA: TGCAGTGCTCCAAGGACAGGGCCTAACTATGGCTACACCTTC; size: .; D: TRBD1; J: TRBJ1-2; V: TRBV20-1
CDR3: CSARDAGGPSEQFF; DNA: TGCAGTGCTAGAGATGCGGGGGGGCCGAGTGAGCAGTTCTTC; size: .; D: TRBD2; J: TRBJ2-1; V: TRBV20-1
CDR3: CASSLAFAPESGNTIYF; DNA: TGCGCCAGCAGCTTGGCCTTTGCCCCGGAATCTGGAAACACCATATATTTT; size: few; D: .; J: TRBJ1-3; V: TRBV5-1
CDR3: CASSFTPLGSYEQYF; DNA: TGTGCCAGCAGTTTCACCCCTCTTGGGTCCTACGAGCAGTACTTC; size: few; D: .; J: TRBJ2-7; V: TRBV12-3/TRBV12-4
CDR3: CASSGELGPTGTDTQYF; DNA: TGTGCCAGCAGCGGTGAGCTGGGCCCTACTGGCACAGATACGCAGTATTTT; size: few; D: .; J: TRBJ2-3; V: TRBV4-2
CDR3: CASIKGPGGSSYEQYF; DNA: TGTGCCAGCATCAAAGGTCCGGGGGGGTCCTCCTACGAGCAGTACTTC; size: many; D: TRBD2; J: TRBJ2-7; V: TRBV7-6
CDR3: CASSSRRTSYNEQFF; DNA: TGTGCCAGCAGCTCGAGGCGGACCTCCTACAATGAGCAGTTCTTC; size: once; D: .; J: TRBJ2-1; V: TRBV7-3
CDR3: CSVEGQGKVNEQSF; DNA: TGCAGCGTGGAAGGACAGGGGAAAGTAAATGAGCAGTCCTTC; size: few; D: TRBD1; J: TRBJ2-1; V: TRBV29-1
CDR3: CASRTRLQGSYNEQFF; DNA: TGTGCCAGCAGAACGCGTCTCCAGGGGTCCTACAATGAGCAGTTCTTC; size: .; D: .; J: TRBJ2-1; V: TRBV6-2/TRBV6-3
CDR3: CASSGESVETQYF; DNA: TGTGCCAGCAGTGGGGAAAGTGTGGAGACCCAGTACTTC; size: .; D: .; J: TRBJ2-5; V: TRBV2
CDR3: CASSSAGGFRNEQFF; DNA: TGTGCCAGCAGTTCCGCAGGGGGTTTTAGGAATGAGCAGTTCTTC; size: few; D: TRBD1; J: TRBJ2-1; V: TRBV12-3/TRBV12-4
CDR3: CASSNAGADYSNQPQHF; DNA: TGTGCCAGCAGTAACGCGGGGGCCGATTATAGCAATCAGCCCCAGCATTTT; size: few; D: .; J: TRBJ1-5; V: TRBV6-2/TRBV6-3
CDR3: CASSRDSTNFYEQYF; DNA: TGTGCCAGCAGCCGGGACAGCACAAACTTCTACGAGCAGTACTTC; size: many; D: TRBD1; J: TRBJ2-7; V: TRBV7-2
CDR3: CSASPSSGGGAIYF; DNA: TGCAGTGCTAGTCCATCATCAGGTGGTGGGGCCATATATTTT; size: .; D: .; J: TRBJ1-3; V: TRBV20-1
CDR3: CASSLVRGSPLHF; DNA: TGTGCCAGCAGCTTAGTCAGGGGTTCACCCCTCCACTTT; size: .; D: .; J: TRBJ1-6; V: TRBV5-8
CDR3: CASSLARVTGNEQFF; DNA: TGTGCCAGCAGCTTAGCGCGGGTGACGGGCAATGAGCAGTTCTTC; size: few; D: .; J: TRBJ2-1; V: TRBV7-6
CDR3: CSASRQASNSPLHF; DNA: TGCAGTGCTTCTCGACAGGCTTCTAATTCACCCCTCCACTTT; size: few; D: .; J: TRBJ1-6; V: TRBV20-1
CDR3: CASTSSGMLGADTQYF; DNA: TGTGCCAGCACCTCTAGCGGGATGCTCGGGGCAGATACGCAGTATTTT; size: few; D: TRBD2; J: TRBJ2-3; V: TRBV12-3/TRBV12-4
CDR3: CASSYRGQGYTF; DNA: TGTGCCAGCAGCTACAGGGGGCAAGGCTACACCTTC; size: few; D: TRBD1; J: TRBJ1-2; V: TRBV6-5
CDR3: CAISDRGGTNEKLFF; DNA: TGTGCCATCAGTGACCGGGGAGGAACTAATGAAAAACTGTTTTTT; size: .; D: .; J: TRBJ1-4; V: TRBV10-3
CDR3: CASSPRTGVYEQYF; DNA: TGTGCCAGTAGCCCTAGGACAGGGGTCTACGAGCAGTACTTC; size: many; D: TRBD1; J: TRBJ2-7; V: TRBV7-9
CDR3: CASSVQGREQYF; DNA: TGTGCCAGTAGTGTACAGGGCCGCGAGCAGTACTTC; size: .; D: .; J: TRBJ2-7; V: TRBV19
CDR3: CSAGRDRVEETQYF; DNA: TGCAGTGCTGGCCGGGACAGGGTTGAAGAGACCCAGTACTTC; size: few; D: TRBD1; J: TRBJ2-5; V: TRBV20-1
CDR3: CASSHKKSAGYTF; DNA: TGTGCCAGCAGTCACAAAAAGTCAGCTGGCTACACCTTC; size: .; D: .; J: TRBJ1-2; V: TRBV12-3/TRBV12-4
CDR3: CSALGLAGESQNIQYF; DNA: TGCAGCGCCCTGGGACTAGCGGGAGAGTCCCAAAACATTCAGTACTTC; size: many; D: TRBD2; J: TRBJ2-4; V: TRBV29-1
CDR3: CASSLGQLRQTQYF; DNA: TGTGCCAGCAGCTTAGGACAGCTCAGGCAGACCCAGTACTTC; size: few; D: .; J: TRBJ2-5; V: TRBV7-2